The following is a TCR beta chain sequence with its context. Its antigen remains unidentified. Primers: 60 Vbeta forward and 13 Jbeta reverse. Produced via immunoSEQ multiplex PCR; TCRdb's table is partial and in-frame only. This repertoire shows 150,000 to 200,000 clones, about four fifths found once; its top ten account for roughly 4.3%. These data come from a study of cytomegalovirus exposure and HLA in healthy donors. Study-wide results and limits: Most TCR sequences were rare, but some public TCRs occurred in many donors. Analyzed later, association rates of TCRs varied across HLA loci, with DRB1 most and HLA-C fewest. Of the V segments, some could not be distinguished, including TRBV6-2 and TRBV6-3, and were excluded. A later analysis linked a missense variant in DCLRE1C to the trimming of TCR beta V and J genes.

From germline, CDR1 is MGHRA and CDR2 YSYEKL. V was trimmed by 6 bases and J by 1 base, leaving 9 bases between them. The CDR3 has 14 amino acids. The sample was PBMCs. This receptor was identified in a middle-aged man in good health and CMV-seropositive. V is TRBV4-1 and J is TRBJ2-2; D might be TRBD1 (6 bases). CDR3 region: CASRTGGNTGELFF. In DNA form, the CDR3 reads TGCGCCAGCAGGACAGGTGGGAACACCGGGGAGCTGTTTTTT.